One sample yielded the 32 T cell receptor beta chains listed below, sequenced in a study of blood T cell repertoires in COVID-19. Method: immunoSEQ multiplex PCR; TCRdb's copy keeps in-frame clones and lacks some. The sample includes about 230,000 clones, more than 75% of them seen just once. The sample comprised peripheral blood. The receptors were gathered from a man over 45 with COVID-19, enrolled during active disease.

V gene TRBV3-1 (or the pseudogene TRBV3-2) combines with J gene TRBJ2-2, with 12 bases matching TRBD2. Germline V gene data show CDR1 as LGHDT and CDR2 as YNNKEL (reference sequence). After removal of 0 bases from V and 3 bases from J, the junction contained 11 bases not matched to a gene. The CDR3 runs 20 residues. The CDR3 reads CASSQDPPRLAGDHTGELFF. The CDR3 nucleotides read TGTGCCAGCAGCCAAGATCCCCCCCGACTAGCGGGGGACCACACCGGGGAGCTGTTTTTT.

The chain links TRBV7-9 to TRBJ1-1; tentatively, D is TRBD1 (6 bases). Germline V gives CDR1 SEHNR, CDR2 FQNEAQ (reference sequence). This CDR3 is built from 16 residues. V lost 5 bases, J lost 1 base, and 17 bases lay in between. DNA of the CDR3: TGTGCCAGCAGCCAATCTTGGACAGTGACGAACACTGAAGCTTTCTTT. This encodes CASSQSWTVTNTEAFF.

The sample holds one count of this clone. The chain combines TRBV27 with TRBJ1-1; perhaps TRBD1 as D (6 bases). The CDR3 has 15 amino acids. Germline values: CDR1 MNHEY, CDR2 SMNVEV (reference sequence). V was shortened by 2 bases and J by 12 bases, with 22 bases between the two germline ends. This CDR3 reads CASSLGGGTRTTTFF. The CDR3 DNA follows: TGTGCCAGCAGTTTAGGGGGGGGGACAAGGACGACGACTTTCTTT.

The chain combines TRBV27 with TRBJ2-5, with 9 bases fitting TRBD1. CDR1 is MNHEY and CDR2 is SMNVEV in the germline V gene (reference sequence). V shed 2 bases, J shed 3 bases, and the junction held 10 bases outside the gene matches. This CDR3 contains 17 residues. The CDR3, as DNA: TGTGCCAGCAGTTTAAGACGCACACGGACAGGGGAAGAGACCCAGTACTTC. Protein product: CASSLRRTRTGEETQYF.

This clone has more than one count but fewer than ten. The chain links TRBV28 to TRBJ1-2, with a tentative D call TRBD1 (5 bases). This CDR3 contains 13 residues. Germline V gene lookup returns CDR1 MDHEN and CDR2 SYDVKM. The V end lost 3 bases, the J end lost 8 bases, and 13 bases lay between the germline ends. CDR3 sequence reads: CASSLRQGRGYTF. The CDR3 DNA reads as TGTGCCAGCAGTTTGCGGCAGGGAAGAGGCTACACCTTC.

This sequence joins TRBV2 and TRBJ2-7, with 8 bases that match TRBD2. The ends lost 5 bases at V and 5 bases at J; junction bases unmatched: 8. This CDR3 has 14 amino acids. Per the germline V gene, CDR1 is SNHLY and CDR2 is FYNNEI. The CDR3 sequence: CASSFPSTSDEQYF. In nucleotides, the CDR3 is TGTGCCAGCAGTTTCCCCTCGACTAGCGACGAGCAGTACTTC.

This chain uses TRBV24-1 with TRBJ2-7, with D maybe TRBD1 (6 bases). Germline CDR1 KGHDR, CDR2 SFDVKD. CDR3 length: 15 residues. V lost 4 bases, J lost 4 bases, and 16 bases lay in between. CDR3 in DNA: TGTGCCACCAGTGACGCTTGGGGGCGGAGGTACGAGCAGTACTTC. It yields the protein CATSDAWGRRYEQYF.

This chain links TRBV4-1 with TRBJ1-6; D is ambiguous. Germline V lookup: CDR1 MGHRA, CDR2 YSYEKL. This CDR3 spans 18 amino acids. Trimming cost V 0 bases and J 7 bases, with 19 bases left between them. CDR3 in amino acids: CASSQDRSQLRKNSPLHF. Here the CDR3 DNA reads TGCGCCAGCAGCCAAGATCGGTCGCAACTAAGGAAGAATTCACCCCTCCACTTT.

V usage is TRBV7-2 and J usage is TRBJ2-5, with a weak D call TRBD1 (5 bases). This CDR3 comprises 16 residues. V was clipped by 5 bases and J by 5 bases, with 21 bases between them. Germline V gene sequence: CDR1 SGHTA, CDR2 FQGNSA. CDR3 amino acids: CASSPQAQGAAETQYF. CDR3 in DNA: TGTGCCAGCAGCCCCCAGGCTCAGGGTGCTGCGGAGACCCAGTACTTC.

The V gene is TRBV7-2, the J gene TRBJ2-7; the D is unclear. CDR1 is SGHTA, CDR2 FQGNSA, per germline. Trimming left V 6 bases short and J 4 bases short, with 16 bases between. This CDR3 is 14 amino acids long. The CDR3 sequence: CASSSKFGGYEQYF. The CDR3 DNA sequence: TGTGCCAGCAGTTCTAAGTTCGGCGGATACGAGCAGTACTTC. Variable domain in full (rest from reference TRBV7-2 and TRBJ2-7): GAGVSQSPSNKVTEKGKDVELRCDPISGHTALYWYRQSLGQGLEFLIYFQGNSAPDKSGLPSDRFSAERTGGSVSTLTIQRTQQEDSAVYLCASSSKFGGYEQYFGPGTRLTVT.

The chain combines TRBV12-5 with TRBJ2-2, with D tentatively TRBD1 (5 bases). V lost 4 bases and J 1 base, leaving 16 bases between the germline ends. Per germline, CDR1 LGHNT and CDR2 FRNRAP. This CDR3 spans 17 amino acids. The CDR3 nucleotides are TGTGCTAGTGGTTCCCCCCCCAGGGCGCGGAACACCGGGGAGCTGTTTTTT. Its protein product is CASGSPPRARNTGELFF.

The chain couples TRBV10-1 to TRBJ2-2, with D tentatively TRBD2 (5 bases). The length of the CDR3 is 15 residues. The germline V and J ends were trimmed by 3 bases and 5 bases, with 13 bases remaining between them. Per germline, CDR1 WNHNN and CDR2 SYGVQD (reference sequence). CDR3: CASSDGIRGTGELFF. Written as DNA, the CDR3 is TGCGCCAGCAGTGACGGCATACGAGGGACCGGGGAGCTGTTTTTT.

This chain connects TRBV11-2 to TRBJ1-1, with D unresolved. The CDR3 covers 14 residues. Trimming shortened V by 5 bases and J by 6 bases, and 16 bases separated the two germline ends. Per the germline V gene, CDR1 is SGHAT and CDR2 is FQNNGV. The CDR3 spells CASSPTSESAEAFF. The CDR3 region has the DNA TGTGCCAGCAGCCCAACGTCAGAGAGCGCTGAAGCTTTCTTT.

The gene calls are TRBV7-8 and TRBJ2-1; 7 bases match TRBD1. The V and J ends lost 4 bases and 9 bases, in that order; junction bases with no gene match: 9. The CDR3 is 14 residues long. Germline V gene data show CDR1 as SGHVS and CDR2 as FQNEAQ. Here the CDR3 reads CASSSDRQGAEQFF. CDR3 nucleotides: TGTGCCAGCAGCTCCGACAGACAGGGCGCTGAGCAGTTCTTC.

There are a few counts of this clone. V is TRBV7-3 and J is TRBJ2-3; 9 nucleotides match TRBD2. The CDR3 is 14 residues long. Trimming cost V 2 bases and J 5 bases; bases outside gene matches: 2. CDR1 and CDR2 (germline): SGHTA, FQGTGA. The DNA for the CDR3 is TGTGCCAGCAGCTTAGCGGGAGGGGGAGATACGCAGTATTTT. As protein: CASSLAGGGDTQYF.

The CDR3 is CASSFLPGDTEAFF. The CDR3 DNA reads as TGTGCCAGCAGCTTTCTTCCGGGGGACACTGAAGCTTTCTTT. The chain has TRBV7-2 and TRBJ1-1; a weak D match, TRBD1 (5 bases). The CDR3 has 14 amino acids. Trimming shortened V by 3 bases and J by 3 bases, and 11 bases separated the two germline ends. Germline CDR1 is SGHTA and CDR2 is FQGNSA.

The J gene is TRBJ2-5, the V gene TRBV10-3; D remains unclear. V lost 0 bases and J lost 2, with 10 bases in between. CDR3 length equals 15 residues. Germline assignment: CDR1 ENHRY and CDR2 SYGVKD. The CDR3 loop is CAISESVTRQETQYF. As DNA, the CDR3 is TGTGCCATCAGTGAGTCGGTTACGAGGCAAGAGACCCAGTACTTC.

The CDR3 reads CASSHRQGNEQFF. In DNA form, the CDR3 reads TGTGCCAGCAGCCACCGGCAGGGCAATGAGCAGTTCTTC. The V and J genes are TRBV3-1 (or the pseudogene TRBV3-2) and TRBJ2-1; D is possibly TRBD1 (5 bases). The germline V gene has CDR1 LGHDT and CDR2 YNNKEL (reference sequence). Between the trimmed V and J ends, which lost 3 bases and 6 bases, there was a span of 9 bases. The CDR3 has 13 residues.

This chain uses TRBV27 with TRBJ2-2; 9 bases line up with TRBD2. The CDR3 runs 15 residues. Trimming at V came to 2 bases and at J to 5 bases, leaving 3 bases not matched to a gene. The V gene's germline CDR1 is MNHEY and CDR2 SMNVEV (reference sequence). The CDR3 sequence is CASSLGLAGTGELFF. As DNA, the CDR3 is TGTGCCAGCAGTTTAGGCCTAGCGGGAACCGGGGAGCTGTTTTTT.

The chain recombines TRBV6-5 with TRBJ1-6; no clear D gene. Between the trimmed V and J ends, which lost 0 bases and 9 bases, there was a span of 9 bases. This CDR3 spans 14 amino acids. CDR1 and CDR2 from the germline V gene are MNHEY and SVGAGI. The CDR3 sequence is CASSYSEERSPLHF. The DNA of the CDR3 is TGTGCCAGCAGTTACTCAGAGGAACGTTCACCCCTCCACTTT.

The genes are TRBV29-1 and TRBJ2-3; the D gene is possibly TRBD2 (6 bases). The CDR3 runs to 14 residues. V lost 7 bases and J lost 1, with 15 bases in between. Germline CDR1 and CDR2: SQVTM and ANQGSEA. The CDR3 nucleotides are TGCAGCGCTAACCGGGACTTGGGCACAGATACGCAGTATTTT. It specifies CSANRDLGTDTQYF.

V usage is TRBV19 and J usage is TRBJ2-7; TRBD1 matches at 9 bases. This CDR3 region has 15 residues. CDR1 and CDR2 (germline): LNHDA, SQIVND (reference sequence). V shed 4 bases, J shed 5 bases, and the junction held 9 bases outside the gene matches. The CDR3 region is CASSNAGTGSDEQYF. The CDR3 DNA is TGTGCCAGTAGTAACGCCGGGACAGGGTCGGACGAGCAGTACTTC.

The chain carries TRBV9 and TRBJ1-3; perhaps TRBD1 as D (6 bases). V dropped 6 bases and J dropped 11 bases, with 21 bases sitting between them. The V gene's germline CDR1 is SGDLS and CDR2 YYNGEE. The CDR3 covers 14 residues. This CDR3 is CASTPPPTGLAIYF. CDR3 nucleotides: TGTGCCAGCACCCCGCCTCCGACAGGACTGGCCATATATTTT.

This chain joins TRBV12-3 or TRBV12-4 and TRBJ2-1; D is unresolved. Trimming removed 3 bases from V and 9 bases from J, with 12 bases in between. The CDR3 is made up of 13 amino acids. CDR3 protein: CASSFAPNIEQFF. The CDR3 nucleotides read TGTGCCAGCAGTTTTGCACCGAACATTGAGCAGTTCTTC.

CDR3 residues: CASTRAGVNEQFF. CDR3 DNA: TGCGCCAGCACCCGGGCGGGGGTCAATGAGCAGTTCTTC. The chain couples TRBV4-1 to TRBJ2-1, with 7 bases that match TRBD2. With 7 bases clipped from V and 6 bases from J, the junction kept 6 bases outside the gene matches. Germline V gene data show CDR1 as MGHRA and CDR2 as YSYEKL. CDR3 length equals 13 residues.

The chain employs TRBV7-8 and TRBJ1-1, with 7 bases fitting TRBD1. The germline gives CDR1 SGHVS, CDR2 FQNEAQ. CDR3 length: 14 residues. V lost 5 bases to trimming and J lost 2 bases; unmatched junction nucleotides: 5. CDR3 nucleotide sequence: TGTGCCAGCAGCCCTCGACAGGGAAACACTGAAGCTTTCTTT. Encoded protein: CASSPRQGNTEAFF. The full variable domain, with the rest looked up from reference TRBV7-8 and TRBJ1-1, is GAGVSQSPRYKVAKRGQDVALRCDPISGHVSLFWYQQALGQGPEFLTYFQNEAQLDKSGLPSDRFFAERPEGSVSTLKIQRTQQEDSAVYLCASSPRQGNTEAFFGQGTRLTVV.

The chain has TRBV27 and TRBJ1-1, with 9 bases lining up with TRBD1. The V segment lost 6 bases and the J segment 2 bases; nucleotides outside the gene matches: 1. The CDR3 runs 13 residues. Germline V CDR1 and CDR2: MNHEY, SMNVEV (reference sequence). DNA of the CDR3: TGTGCCAGCAGACAGGGGGCTAACACTGAAGCTTTCTTT. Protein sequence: CASRQGANTEAFF.

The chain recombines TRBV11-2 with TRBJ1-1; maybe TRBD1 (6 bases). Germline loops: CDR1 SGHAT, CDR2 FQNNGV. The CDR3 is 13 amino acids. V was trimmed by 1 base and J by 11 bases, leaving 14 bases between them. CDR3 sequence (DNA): TGTGCCAGCAGCTTAGGACCCCTCACAGGGGCTTTCTTT. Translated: CASSLGPLTGAFF.

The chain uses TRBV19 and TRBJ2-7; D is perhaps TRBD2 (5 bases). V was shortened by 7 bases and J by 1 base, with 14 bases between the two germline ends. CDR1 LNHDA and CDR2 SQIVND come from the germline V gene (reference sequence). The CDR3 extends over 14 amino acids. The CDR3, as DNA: TGTGCCAGTACCCCACGGACTGATTCCTACGAGCAGTACTTC. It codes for CASTPRTDSYEQYF.

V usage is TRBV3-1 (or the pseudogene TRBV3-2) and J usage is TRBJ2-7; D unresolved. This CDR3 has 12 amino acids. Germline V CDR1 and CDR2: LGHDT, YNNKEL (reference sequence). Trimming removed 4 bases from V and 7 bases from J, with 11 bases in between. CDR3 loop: CASSRRSGEQYF. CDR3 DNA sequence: TGTGCCAGCAGCCGTCGTTCCGGGGAGCAGTACTTC.

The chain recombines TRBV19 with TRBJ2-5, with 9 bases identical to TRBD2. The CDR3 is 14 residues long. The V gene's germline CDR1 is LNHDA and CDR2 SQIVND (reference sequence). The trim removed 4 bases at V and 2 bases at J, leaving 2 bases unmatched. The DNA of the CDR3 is TGTGCCAGTAGTAGACTAGCGGAGCAAGAGACCCAGTACTTC. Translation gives CASSRLAEQETQYF.

As DNA, the CDR3 is TGTGCCACCAAGGCTGGGGGCGACAATCAGCCCCAGCATTTT. Residues: CATKAGGDNQPQHF. The rearrangement joins TRBV24-1 to TRBJ1-5, with D possibly TRBD1 on 6 matching bases. CDR1 KGHDR and CDR2 SFDVKD come from the germline V gene. V gave up 8 bases and J gave up 3 bases, with 13 bases separating them. The CDR3 is 14 residues long.